Following are 2 T cell receptor beta chains from one sample sequenced in a study of cytomegalovirus exposure and HLA in healthy donors (dated by TCRdb to about 2017). Libraries were prepared through the immunoSEQ multiplex PCR assay. A mixture of 60 forward primers for TCR Vbeta segments and 13 reverse primers for TCR Jbeta segments was used in the multiplex PCR. TCRdb provides this immuneACCESS table in a form limited to in-frame rearrangements. Some clones are lacking; in checked studies, under half of them reflect an unresolved V gene, and why the rest are absent is not known. The table for this sample lists around 180,000 clones; approximately 80% of them were counted only once. The ten top clones hold about 6% of the sample. Sequences were obtained from PBMCs. The source is a woman in her thirties in good health and CMV-seropositive.

V is TRBV7-6 and J is TRBJ2-5; no definite D call. Deletions cut 1 base from V and 0 bases from J, with 6 bases between. CDR3 size: 14 residues. Germline-derived CDR1 and CDR2 are SGHVS and FNYEAQ. The CDR3 protein is CASSLGGYQETQYF. In DNA, the CDR3 is TGTGCCAGCAGCTTAGGCGGTTACCAAGAGACCCAGTACTTC.

The chain joins TRBV11-2 to TRBJ1-2, with 7 bases identical to TRBD1. The V segment lost 5 bases and the J segment 6 bases; nucleotides outside the gene matches: 15. The CDR3 consists of 16 residues. The V gene's germline CDR1 is SGHAT and CDR2 FQNNGV. CDR3 protein: CASSGLGGAKGHGYTF. In nucleotides, the CDR3 is TGTGCCAGCAGCGGCCTAGGGGGCGCCAAGGGGCATGGCTACACCTTC.